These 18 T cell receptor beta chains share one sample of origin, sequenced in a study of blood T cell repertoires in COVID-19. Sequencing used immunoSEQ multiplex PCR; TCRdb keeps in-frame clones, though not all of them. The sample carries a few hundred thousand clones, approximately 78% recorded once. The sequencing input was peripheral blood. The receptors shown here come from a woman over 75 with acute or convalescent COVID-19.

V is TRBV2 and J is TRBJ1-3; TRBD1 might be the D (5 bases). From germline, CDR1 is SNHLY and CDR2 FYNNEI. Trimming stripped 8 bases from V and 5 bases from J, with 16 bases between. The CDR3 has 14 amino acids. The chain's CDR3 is CASGLEAGRNTIYF. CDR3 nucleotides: TGTGCCAGCGGCCTAGAGGCAGGGCGAAACACCATATATTTT.

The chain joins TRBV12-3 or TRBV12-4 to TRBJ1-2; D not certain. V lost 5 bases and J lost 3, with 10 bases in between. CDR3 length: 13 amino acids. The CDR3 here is CASSPDKHYGYTF. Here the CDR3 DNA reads TGTGCCAGCAGTCCTGACAAGCACTATGGCTACACCTTC.

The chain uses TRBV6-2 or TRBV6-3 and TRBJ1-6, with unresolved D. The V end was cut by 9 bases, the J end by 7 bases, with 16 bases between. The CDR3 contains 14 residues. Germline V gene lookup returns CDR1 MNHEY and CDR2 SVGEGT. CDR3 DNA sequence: TGTGCCAGTAGCCCGGGGAGGGCGAATTCACCCCTCCACTTT. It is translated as CASSPGRANSPLHF.

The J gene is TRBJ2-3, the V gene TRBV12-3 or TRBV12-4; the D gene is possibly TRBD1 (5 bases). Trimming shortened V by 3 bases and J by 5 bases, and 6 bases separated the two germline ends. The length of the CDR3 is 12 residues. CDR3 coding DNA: TGTGCCAGCAGTTTTAGGGGAGATACGCAGTATTTT. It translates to CASSFRGDTQYF.

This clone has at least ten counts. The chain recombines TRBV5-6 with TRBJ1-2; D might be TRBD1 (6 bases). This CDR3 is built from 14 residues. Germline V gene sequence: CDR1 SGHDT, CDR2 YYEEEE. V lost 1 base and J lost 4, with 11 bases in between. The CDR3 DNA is TGTGCCAGCAGCTTGAGCAGGGGACCCTATGGCTACACCTTC. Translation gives CASSLSRGPYGYTF.

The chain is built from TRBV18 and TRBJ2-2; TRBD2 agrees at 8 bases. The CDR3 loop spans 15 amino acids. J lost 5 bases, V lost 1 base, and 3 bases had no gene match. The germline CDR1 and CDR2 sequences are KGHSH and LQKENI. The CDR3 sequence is CASSPLAGPTGELFF. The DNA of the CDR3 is TGTGCCAGCTCACCACTAGCGGGACCTACCGGGGAGCTGTTTTTT.

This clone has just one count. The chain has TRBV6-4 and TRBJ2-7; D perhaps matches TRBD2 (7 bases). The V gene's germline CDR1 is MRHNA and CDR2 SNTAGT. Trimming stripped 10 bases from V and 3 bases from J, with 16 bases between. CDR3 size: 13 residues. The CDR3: CATVRGGDYEQYF. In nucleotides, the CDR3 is TGTGCCACTGTCCGAGGGGGGGACTACGAGCAGTACTTC.

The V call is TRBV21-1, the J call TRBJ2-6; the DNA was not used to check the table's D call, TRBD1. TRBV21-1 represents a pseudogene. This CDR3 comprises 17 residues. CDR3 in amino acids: CASSNRAGAAGANVLTF. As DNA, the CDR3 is TGTGCCAGCAGCAATCGGGCAGGGGCTGCTGGGGCCAACGTCCTGACTTTC.

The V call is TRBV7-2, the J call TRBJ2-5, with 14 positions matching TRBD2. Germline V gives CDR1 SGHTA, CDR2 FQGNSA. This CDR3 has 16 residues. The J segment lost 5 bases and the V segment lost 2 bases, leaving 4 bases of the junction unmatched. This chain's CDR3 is CASSLTTSGGAETQYF. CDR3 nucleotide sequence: TGTGCCAGCAGCTTAACGACTAGCGGGGGGGCGGAGACCCAGTACTTC.

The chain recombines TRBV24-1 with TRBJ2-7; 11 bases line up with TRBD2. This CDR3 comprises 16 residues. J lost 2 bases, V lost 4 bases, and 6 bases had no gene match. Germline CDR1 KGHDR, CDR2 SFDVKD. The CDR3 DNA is TGTGCCACCAGTGACTCTCTAGCGGGGGGAACCTACGAGCAGTACTTC. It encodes CATSDSLAGGTYEQYF.

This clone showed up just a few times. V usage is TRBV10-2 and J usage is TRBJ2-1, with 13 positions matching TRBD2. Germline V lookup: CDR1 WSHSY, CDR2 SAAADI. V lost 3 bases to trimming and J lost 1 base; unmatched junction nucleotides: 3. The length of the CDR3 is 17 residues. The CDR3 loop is CASSDRTSGGSYNEQFF. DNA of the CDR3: TGCGCCAGCAGTGACCGGACTAGCGGGGGATCCTACAATGAGCAGTTCTTC.

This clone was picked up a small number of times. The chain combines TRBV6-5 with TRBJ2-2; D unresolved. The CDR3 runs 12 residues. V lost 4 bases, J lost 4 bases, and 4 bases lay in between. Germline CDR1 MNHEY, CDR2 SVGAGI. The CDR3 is CASSFSTGELFF. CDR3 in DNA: TGTGCCAGCAGTTTTAGCACCGGGGAGCTGTTTTTT.

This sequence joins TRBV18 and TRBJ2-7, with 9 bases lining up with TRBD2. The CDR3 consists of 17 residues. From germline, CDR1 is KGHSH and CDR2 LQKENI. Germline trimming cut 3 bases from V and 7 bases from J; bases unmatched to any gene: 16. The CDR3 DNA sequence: TGTGCCAGCTCACCCCCGGTGGGCGGGGGGGCCGCGAGTGAGCAGTACTTC. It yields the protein CASSPPVGGGAASEQYF.

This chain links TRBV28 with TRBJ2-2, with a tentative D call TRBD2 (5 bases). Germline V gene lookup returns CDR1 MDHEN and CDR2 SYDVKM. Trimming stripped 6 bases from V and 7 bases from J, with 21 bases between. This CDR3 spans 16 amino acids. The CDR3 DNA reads TGTGCCAGCAGCTCCCCCCCTGGGAGCACGGGCGGGGAGCTGTTTTTT. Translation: CASSSPPGSTGGELFF.

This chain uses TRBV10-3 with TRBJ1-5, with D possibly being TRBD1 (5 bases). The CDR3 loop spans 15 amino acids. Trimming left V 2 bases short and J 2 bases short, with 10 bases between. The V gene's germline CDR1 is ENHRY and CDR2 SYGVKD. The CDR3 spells CAISETVGGNQPQHF. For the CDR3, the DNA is TGTGCCATCAGTGAGACGGTAGGGGGCAATCAGCCCCAGCATTTT.

DNA of the CDR3: TGTGCCAGCAGCTTAATCCCAGGGGGTATATCCCAAACCGGGGAGCTGTTTTTT. Protein product: CASSLIPGGISQTGELFF. The rearrangement uses TRBV7-3 and TRBJ2-2, with TRBD1 matching over 7 bases. Germline CDR1 and CDR2: SGHTA and FQGTGA. The length of the CDR3 is 18 residues. J lost 5 bases, V lost 1 base, and 13 bases had no gene match.

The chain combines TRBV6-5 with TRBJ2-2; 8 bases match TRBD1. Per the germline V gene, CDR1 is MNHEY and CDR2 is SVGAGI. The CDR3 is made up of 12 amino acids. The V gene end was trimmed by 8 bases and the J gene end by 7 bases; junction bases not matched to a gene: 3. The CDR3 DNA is TGTGCCAGCCGGACAGGGTACGGGGAGCTGTTTTTT. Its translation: CASRTGYGELFF.

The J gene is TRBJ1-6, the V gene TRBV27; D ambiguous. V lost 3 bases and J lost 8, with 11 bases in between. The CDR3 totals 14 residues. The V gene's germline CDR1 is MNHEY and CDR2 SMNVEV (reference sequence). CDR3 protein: CASSFNGVDSPLHF. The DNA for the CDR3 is TGTGCCAGCAGTTTCAACGGGGTAGATTCACCCCTCCACTTT.